Listed below are T cell receptor beta chains from one sample, sequenced in a study of control samples from healthy donors and cancer patients. The assay was immunoSEQ multiplex PCR, and TCRdb's table has in-frame clones only and misses some. Of around 150,000 clones listed, about 86% are singletons. The sample taken for sequencing was blood. Receptors originate from a man aged 18 to 35 in good health. The CDR3 runs from the conserved cysteine through the conserved F or W. The D gene is left open where the match is weak. Only part of the rows carry a size: once, few, many, or a class if the clone is expanded.

TRBD2 | TRBJ2-2 | 18 | TRBV5-1 | . | CASSIGLAGGSNTGELFF | TGCGCCAGCAGCATAGGACTAGCGGGGGGTTCGAACACCGGGGAGCTGTTTTTT
. | TRBJ2-7 | 13 | TRBV28 | . | CASSLIVTYEQYF | TGTGCCAGCAGTTTAATCGTCACCTACGAGCAGTACTTC
. | TRBJ2-2 | 13 | TRBV6-5 | once | CASSYSNTGELFF | TGTGCCAGCAGTTACTCTAACACCGGGGAGCTGTTTTTT
. | TRBJ2-3 | 14 | TRBV5-4 | . | CASSPGWSTDTQYF | TGTGCCAGCAGCCCGGGGTGGAGCACAGATACGCAGTATTTT
. | TRBJ1-1 | 14 | TRBV5-6 | . | CASSLNAKNTEAFF | TGTGCCAGCAGCTTGAACGCGAAGAACACTGAAGCTTTCTTT
. | TRBJ1-2 | 16 | TRBV7-2 | . | CASSLRTAPTNYGYTF | TGTGCCAGCAGCTTAAGGACGGCACCTACTAACTATGGCTACACCTTC
TRBD2 | TRBJ2-7 | 16 | TRBV30 | . | CAWSTALAGGTDEQYF | TGTGCCTGGAGTACCGCACTAGCGGGGGGGACGGACGAGCAGTACTTC
. | TRBJ1-2 | 11 | TRBV28 | . | CASSSLWGYTF | TGTGCCAGCAGTTCCCTTTGGGGCTACACCTTC
. | TRBJ2-6 | 14 | TRBV7-2 | . | CASSLGPGANVLTF | TGTGCCAGCAGCTTGGGGCCTGGGGCCAACGTCCTGACTTTC
TRBD2 | TRBJ2-2 | 15 | TRBV5-6 | . | CASSSRTSGAGELFF | TGTGCCAGCAGCTCGAGGACTAGCGGGGCCGGGGAGCTGTTTTTT
TRBD1 | TRBJ1-2 | 17 | TRBV9 | . | CASSVGDREGANYGYTF | TGTGCCAGCAGCGTGGGGGACAGGGAAGGGGCCAACTATGGCTACACCTTC
TRBD1 | TRBJ1-4 | 13 | TRBV29-1 | . | CSVGGTGHEKLFF | TGCAGCGTTGGTGGGACAGGGCATGAAAAACTGTTTTTT
. | TRBJ1-1 | 15 | TRBV18 | . | CASSPPAGMNTEAFF | TGTGCCAGCTCACCACCGGCGGGGATGAACACTGAAGCTTTCTTT
. | TRBJ2-2 | 16 | TRBV18 | . | CASSPRTVLNTGELFF | TGTGCCAGCTCACCAAGGACAGTCTTGAACACCGGGGAGCTGTTTTTT
. | TRBJ2-7 | 17 | TRBV28 | . | CASSPQSLEGGPYEQYF | TGTGCCAGCAGTCCCCAAAGCCTCGAAGGTGGGCCCTACGAGCAGTACTTC
. | TRBJ1-5 | 14 | TRBV19 | . | CASSIGQGGQPQHF | TGTGCCAGTAGTATAGGCCAGGGCGGGCAGCCCCAGCATTTT
. | TRBJ2-7 | 15 | TRBV13 | . | CASSPRLGWGDEQYF | TGTGCCAGCAGCCCTCGACTGGGCTGGGGAGACGAGCAGTACTTC
TRBD2 | TRBJ2-1 | 18 | TRBV4-3 | . | CASSQVGLAGGTNNEQFF | TGCGCCAGCAGCCAAGTGGGACTAGCGGGGGGGACCAACAATGAGCAGTTCTTC